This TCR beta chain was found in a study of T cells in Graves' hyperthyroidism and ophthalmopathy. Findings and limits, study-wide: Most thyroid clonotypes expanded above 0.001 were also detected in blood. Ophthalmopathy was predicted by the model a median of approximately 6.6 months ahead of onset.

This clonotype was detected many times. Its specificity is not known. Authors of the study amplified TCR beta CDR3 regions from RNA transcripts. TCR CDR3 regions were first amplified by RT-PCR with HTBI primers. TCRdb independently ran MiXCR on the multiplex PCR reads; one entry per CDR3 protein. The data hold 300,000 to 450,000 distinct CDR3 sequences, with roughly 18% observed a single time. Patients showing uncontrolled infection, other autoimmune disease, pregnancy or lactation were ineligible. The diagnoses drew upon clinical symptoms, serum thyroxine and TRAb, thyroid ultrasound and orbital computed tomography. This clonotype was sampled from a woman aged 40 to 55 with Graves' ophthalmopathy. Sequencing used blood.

CDR3 in amino acids: CASSLLGSGRMVYGYTF. The DNA for the CDR3 is TGTGCCAGCAGTTTATTAGGTTCCGGCAGGATGGTCTATGGCTACACCTTC. This chain uses TRBV27 with TRBJ1-2; no firm D call. The CDR3 loop spans 17 amino acids. The V end was cut by 1 base, the J end by 4 bases, with 19 bases between. The germline CDR1 and CDR2 sequences are MNHEY and SMNVEV (reference sequence).